Shown below are 8 T cell receptor beta chains from a single sample sequenced in a study of PD-1 blockade in classical Hodgkin lymphoma. Sequenced by immunoSEQ multiplex PCR; TCRdb stores in-frame clones only, minus some. Here the sample spans about 50,000 clones, around 74% being singletons. This sample's time point: cycle 4 day 1 (C4D1), after more than five weeks of nivolumab. Relapse after autologous stem cell transplantation occurred in every patient, and brentuximab vedotin exposure varied. Material: peripheral blood mononuclear cells (PBMCs), obtained before the fourth cycle of nivolumab. The receptors here all came from a human donor with classical Hodgkin lymphoma.

The chain is built from TRBV5-1 and TRBJ2-7; 8 nucleotides line up with TRBD1. Per the germline V gene, CDR1 is SGHRS and CDR2 is YFSETQ. The CDR3 consists of 14 residues. The ends lost 4 bases at V and 3 bases at J; junction bases unmatched: 6. The CDR3 bases are TGCGCCAGCAGCCCTAAGGGACAGGACTACGAGCAGTACTTC. Translating gives CASSPKGQDYEQYF.

This rearrangement joins TRBV6-5 to TRBJ2-3; maybe TRBD1 (6 bases). The CDR3 consists of 14 residues. Germline V lookup: CDR1 MNHEY, CDR2 SVGAGI. The ends were cut back, 4 bases at V and 0 bases at J, with 8 bases in the middle. The CDR3 nucleotides are TGTGCCAGCAGTTCGGGACAAAGCACAGATACGCAGTATTTT. Translating it yields CASSSGQSTDTQYF.

The V call is TRBV4-1, the J call TRBJ1-1; tentative D call: TRBD1 (6 bases). The germline V gene encodes CDR1 MGHRA and CDR2 YSYEKL. V was pared by 4 bases and J by 2 bases, with 14 bases between. CDR3 length: 15 residues. The CDR3 loop reads CASSRGEGVNTEAFF. In nucleotides, the CDR3 is TGCGCCAGCAGCCGAGGGGAGGGGGTCAACACTGAAGCTTTCTTT.

This clone was seen more than once but under ten times. This chain links TRBV9 with TRBJ2-7, with unresolved D. V shed 4 bases and J shed 3 bases, with 17 bases lying between them. CDR1 is SGDLS and CDR2 is YYNGEE in the germline V gene. The CDR3 is 15 amino acids. CDR3 coding DNA: TGTGCCAGCAGCCCAGAGGCAGGCGGCCACTACGAGCAGTACTTC. Translation gives CASSPEAGGHYEQYF.

The chain uses TRBV4-2 and TRBJ2-6; D gene uncertain. The CDR3 covers 14 residues. Germline V lookup: CDR1 LGHNA, CDR2 YNFKEQ. V was pared by 4 bases and J by 2 bases, with 6 bases between. The CDR3 DNA is TGTGCCAGCAGCCCCCAGGCTGGGGCCAACGTCCTGACTTTC. Translated, it gives CASSPQAGANVLTF.

This clone was picked up a small number of times. The rearrangement links TRBV13 to TRBJ1-6, with D perhaps TRBD1 (6 bases). Germline CDR1 PRHDT, CDR2 FYEKMQ (reference sequence). The length of the CDR3 is 15 residues. V lost 6 bases and J lost 2, with 11 bases in between. CDR3 sequence: CASRLKGAYNSPLHF. The DNA of the CDR3 is TGTGCCAGCAGATTAAAGGGGGCCTATAATTCACCCCTCCACTTT.

V is TRBV28 and J is TRBJ1-2; perhaps TRBD1 as D (5 bases). CDR1 and CDR2 from the germline V gene are MDHEN and SYDVKM. This CDR3 is 19 amino acids long. Trimming shortened V by 3 bases and J by 8 bases, and 31 bases separated the two germline ends. The CDR3 DNA reads as TGTGCCAGCAGTTTCAACCCCGTATGGTGGGGGACTGAGGGTTACGGCTACACCTTC. It yields the protein CASSFNPVWWGTEGYGYTF.

The chain employs TRBV5-6 and TRBJ2-5; the D call may be TRBD1 or TRBD2 (5 bases each). Germline CDR1 and CDR2: SGHDT and YYEEEE. V lost 2 bases and J 2 bases, leaving 13 bases between the germline ends. This CDR3 comprises 15 residues. The CDR3: CASSLQVGPQETQYF. The CDR3 DNA reads as TGTGCCAGCAGCTTACAAGTGGGACCTCAAGAGACCCAGTACTTC.